A selection of T cell receptor beta chains follows, all from one sample in a study of OX40 agonist ivuxolimab in advanced cancers. The data were produced by immunoSEQ multiplex PCR, yet TCRdb's version contains in-frame clones alone and is incomplete. The data hold about 52,000 clones, with 85% to 95% observed a single time. Sequencing was performed on CD4+ or CD8+ T cells sorted from blood, taken in a trial of the OX40 agonist ivuxolimab. Every receptor here comes from an adult with an advanced solid tumor such as melanoma, head and neck, liver or kidney cancer. CDR3s include the opening cysteine and the closing phenylalanine or tryptophan. A D gene is named only where the DNA matches it firmly. Clone size is stated in some rows and not others, as once, few, many or a class when expanded.

abundance: NA
j_gene: TRBJ2-3
d_gene: TRBD2
v_gene: TRBV6-5
CDR3aa: CASARWRESLDTQYF
CDR3nt: TGTGCCAGCGCCCGTTGGCGGGAGAGTTTAGATACGCAGTATTTT

abundance: NA
j_gene: TRBJ1-1
d_gene: NA
v_gene: TRBV9
CDR3aa: CASSPGINANTEAFF
CDR3nt: TGTGCCAGCAGCCCCGGCATTAATGCAAACACTGAAGCTTTCTTT

abundance: NA
j_gene: TRBJ2-3
d_gene: TRBD2
v_gene: TRBV11-2
CDR3aa: CASSYSPGGPRDTQYF
CDR3nt: TGTGCCAGCAGCTATTCGCCGGGAGGGCCGAGGGATACGCAGTATTTT

abundance: NA
j_gene: TRBJ1-1
d_gene: TRBD1
v_gene: TRBV30
CDR3aa: CAWSETGIGTEAFF
CDR3nt: TGTGCCTGGAGCGAGACAGGGATTGGCACTGAAGCTTTCTTT

abundance: NA
j_gene: TRBJ2-3
d_gene: TRBD2
v_gene: TRBV12-5
CDR3aa: CASGFITSGEYHQYF
CDR3nt: TGTGCTAGTGGTTTCATCACTAGCGGGGAGTACCACCAGTATTTT

abundance: NA
j_gene: TRBJ2-6
d_gene: NA
v_gene: TRBV7-3
CDR3aa: CASSPDPSSGANVLTF
CDR3nt: TGTGCCAGCAGCCCCGATCCCAGCTCTGGGGCCAACGTCCTGACTTTC

abundance: NA
j_gene: TRBJ1-2
d_gene: NA
v_gene: TRBV19
CDR3aa: CASSIGGGGYGYTF
CDR3nt: TGTGCCAGTAGTATAGGTGGAGGGGGATATGGCTACACCTTC

abundance: NA
j_gene: TRBJ2-1
d_gene: TRBD2
v_gene: TRBV2
CDR3aa: CASRGLGSYNEQFF
CDR3nt: TGTGCCAGCAGAGGACTAGGTTCCTACAATGAGCAGTTCTTC

abundance: NA
j_gene: TRBJ1-1
d_gene: TRBD1
v_gene: TRBV6-6
CDR3aa: CASSGTATTEAFF
CDR3nt: TGTGCCAGCAGCGGGACAGCGACCACTGAAGCTTTCTTT

abundance: once
j_gene: TRBJ1-5
d_gene: NA
v_gene: TRBV28
CDR3aa: CASSLYGFNQPQHF
CDR3nt: TGTGCCAGCAGTTTATACGGGTTCAATCAGCCCCAGCATTTT

abundance: NA
j_gene: TRBJ2-1
d_gene: TRBD2
v_gene: TRBV2
CDR3aa: CASSLADSYNEQFF
CDR3nt: TGTGCCAGCTCACTAGCGGATTCCTACAATGAGCAGTTCTTC

abundance: NA
j_gene: TRBJ2-1
d_gene: NA
v_gene: TRBV6-5
CDR3aa: CASGKGNNEQFF
CDR3nt: TGTGCCAGTGGGAAAGGGAACAATGAGCAGTTCTTC

abundance: NA
j_gene: TRBJ2-1
d_gene: TRBD2
v_gene: TRBV9
CDR3aa: CASSGSGLAGDEQFF
CDR3nt: TGTGCCAGCAGCGGATCAGGGCTAGCGGGAGATGAGCAGTTCTTC

abundance: NA
j_gene: TRBJ2-5
d_gene: TRBD2
v_gene: TRBV6-5
CDR3aa: CASRGRGGEETQYF
CDR3nt: TGTGCCAGCCGCGGGAGGGGGGGCGAGGAGACCCAGTACTTC

abundance: NA
j_gene: TRBJ2-5
d_gene: TRBD2
v_gene: TRBV5-4
CDR3aa: CASSRLLAERRETQYF
CDR3nt: TGTGCCAGCAGTAGGTTGCTAGCGGAGAGGAGAGAGACCCAGTACTTC

abundance: NA
j_gene: TRBJ2-3
d_gene: NA
v_gene: TRBV5-1
CDR3aa: CASSSSYTDTQYF
CDR3nt: TGCGCCAGCAGTTCCAGTTACACAGATACGCAGTATTTT

abundance: NA
j_gene: TRBJ1-1
d_gene: NA
v_gene: TRBV27
CDR3aa: CASSLGLHTEAFF
CDR3nt: TGTGCCAGCAGTTTAGGTCTTCACACTGAAGCTTTCTTT

abundance: NA
j_gene: TRBJ2-3
d_gene: NA
v_gene: TRBV29-1
CDR3aa: CSVEPGSKDTQYF
CDR3nt: TGCAGCGTTGAGCCAGGCAGCAAAGATACGCAGTATTTT

abundance: NA
j_gene: TRBJ2-2
d_gene: NA
v_gene: TRBV10-2
CDR3aa: CASSESKAGELFF
CDR3nt: TGCGCCAGCAGTGAGTCCAAGGCCGGGGAGCTGTTTTTT

abundance: NA
j_gene: TRBJ1-2
d_gene: TRBD1
v_gene: TRBV9
CDR3aa: CASSGDRGDYTF
CDR3nt: TGTGCCAGCAGCGGCGACAGGGGGGACTACACCTTC

abundance: NA
j_gene: TRBJ1-2
d_gene: TRBD1
v_gene: TRBV6-5
CDR3aa: CASTQTGSFGDGYTF
CDR3nt: TGTGCCAGCACCCAGACAGGGAGTTTCGGAGATGGCTACACCTTC

abundance: NA
j_gene: TRBJ2-2
d_gene: NA
v_gene: TRBV25-1
CDR3aa: CASSEINTGELFF
CDR3nt: TGTGCCAGCAGTGAAATAAACACAGGGGAGCTGTTTTTT

abundance: NA
j_gene: TRBJ2-2
d_gene: NA
v_gene: TRBV7-9
CDR3aa: CASRDGNTGELFF
CDR3nt: TGTGCCAGCCGCGATGGGAACACCGGGGAGCTGTTTTTT

abundance: NA
j_gene: TRBJ2-1
d_gene: NA
v_gene: TRBV7-3
CDR3aa: CASSLGFGNEQFF
CDR3nt: TGTGCCAGCAGCTTAGGTTTCGGCAATGAGCAGTTCTTC

abundance: NA
j_gene: TRBJ1-1
d_gene: NA
v_gene: TRBV13
CDR3aa: CASSQPGEAFF
CDR3nt: TGTGCCAGCAGCCAACCTGGGGAAGCTTTCTTT

abundance: NA
j_gene: TRBJ2-5
d_gene: TRBD1
v_gene: TRBV7-9
CDR3aa: CASSTEPYRGRETQYF
CDR3nt: TGTGCCAGCAGCACCGAACCGTACAGGGGGAGGGAGACCCAGTACTTC

abundance: NA
j_gene: TRBJ2-2
d_gene: NA
v_gene: TRBV9
CDR3aa: CASSVVSTSPNTGELFF
CDR3nt: TGTGCCAGCAGCGTAGTTTCGACTTCCCCTAACACCGGGGAGCTGTTTTTT

abundance: NA
j_gene: TRBJ2-1
d_gene: NA
v_gene: TRBV7-9
CDR3aa: CASSLRGYEQFF
CDR3nt: TGTGCCAGCAGCTTACGGGGTTATGAGCAGTTCTTC

abundance: NA
j_gene: TRBJ2-2
d_gene: NA
v_gene: TRBV27
CDR3aa: CASSFGAPGLVGELFF
CDR3nt: TGTGCCAGCAGTTTTGGGGCCCCTGGGCTTGTTGGGGAGCTGTTTTTT

abundance: NA
j_gene: TRBJ2-4
d_gene: NA
v_gene: TRBV6-1
CDR3aa: CASSELGFLAKNIQYF
CDR3nt: TGTGCCAGCAGTGAACTCGGGTTCCTAGCCAAAAACATTCAGTACTTC

abundance: NA
j_gene: TRBJ1-1
d_gene: TRBD1
v_gene: TRBV4-1
CDR3aa: CASSQGLAGGTEAFF
CDR3nt: TGCGCCAGCAGCCAAGGGCTGGCAGGGGGGACTGAAGCTTTCTTT

abundance: NA
j_gene: TRBJ2-1
d_gene: NA
v_gene: TRBV28
CDR3aa: CASSPGDEQFF
CDR3nt: TGTGCCAGCAGTCCAGGGGATGAGCAGTTCTTC

abundance: few
j_gene: TRBJ1-5
d_gene: NA
v_gene: TRBV28
CDR3aa: CASSLSTAQPQHF
CDR3nt: TGTGCCAGCAGTTTATCAACGGCTCAGCCCCAGCATTTT

abundance: NA
j_gene: TRBJ2-7
d_gene: NA
v_gene: TRBV13
CDR3aa: CASSLGNRDYEQYF
CDR3nt: TGTGCCAGCAGCTTAGGAAACAGGGACTACGAGCAGTACTTC

abundance: NA
j_gene: TRBJ2-7
d_gene: TRBD1
v_gene: TRBV19
CDR3aa: CASKQTGQGGREQYF
CDR3nt: TGTGCCAGTAAGCAGACCGGACAGGGCGGGCGCGAGCAGTACTTC

abundance: NA
j_gene: TRBJ2-7
d_gene: NA
v_gene: TRBV11-3
CDR3aa: CASSLDLWGTPVYEQYF
CDR3nt: TGTGCCAGCAGCTTAGATCTGTGGGGCACTCCGGTCTACGAGCAGTACTTC

abundance: NA
j_gene: TRBJ2-7
d_gene: NA
v_gene: TRBV9
CDR3aa: CASSVGGTGTYEQYF
CDR3nt: TGTGCCAGCAGCGTCGGGGGGACAGGTACCTACGAGCAGTACTTC

abundance: once
j_gene: TRBJ2-7
d_gene: TRBD1
v_gene: TRBV6-5
CDR3aa: CASKDRGSSFYEQYF
CDR3nt: TGTGCCAGCAAAGACAGGGGGTCTTCTTTTTACGAGCAGTACTTC

abundance: NA
j_gene: TRBJ2-7
d_gene: NA
v_gene: TRBV7-2
CDR3aa: CASSFMRIAYEQYF
CDR3nt: TGTGCCAGCAGCTTCATGCGGATAGCCTACGAGCAGTACTTC

abundance: few
j_gene: TRBJ1-2
d_gene: NA
v_gene: TRBV4-1
CDR3aa: CASSQGSANYGYTF
CDR3nt: TGCGCCAGCAGCCAAGGTTCAGCTAACTATGGCTACACCTTC

abundance: NA
j_gene: TRBJ2-7
d_gene: NA
v_gene: TRBV4-2
CDR3aa: CASSQEGEAGLAYEQYF
CDR3nt: TGTGCCAGCAGCCAAGAGGGAGAAGCGGGCCTCGCCTACGAGCAGTACTTC

abundance: NA
j_gene: TRBJ2-3
d_gene: TRBD2
v_gene: TRBV28
CDR3aa: CASSLPLAGDTQYF
CDR3nt: TGTGCCAGCAGTTTGCCACTAGCGGGAGATACGCAGTATTTT

abundance: NA
j_gene: TRBJ2-2
d_gene: TRBD2
v_gene: TRBV5-4
CDR3aa: CASSLGTSANTGELFF
CDR3nt: TGTGCCAGCAGCCTCGGGACTAGCGCTAACACCGGGGAGCTGTTTTTT

abundance: NA
j_gene: TRBJ2-1
d_gene: NA
v_gene: TRBV10-3
CDR3aa: CAISESGTPNEQFF
CDR3nt: TGTGCCATCAGTGAGTCGGGGACTCCAAATGAGCAGTTCTTC